This T cell receptor (beta chain) was identified in a study of shared clonotypes between healthy human individuals. General study points: Sampling involved blood alone; tissue repertoires likely differ. As a rule, naive subsets had a larger estimated richness than memory subsets. Having only a few donors restricted how much genetic and exposure-history diversity was captured.

Sequenced by immunoSEQ multiplex PCR; TCRdb stores in-frame clones only, minus some. Of 2.3 million or so clones listed, 93% are singletons. The V segment lost 6 bases and the J segment 0 bases; nucleotides outside the gene matches: 5. This CDR3 contains 15 residues. CDR1 MNHNY and CDR2 SVGAGI come from the germline V gene (reference sequence). As for this clone: Its matching antigen is unknown.

This chain links TRBV6-6 with TRBJ2-1; 7 bases match TRBD1. Sequenced input: naive CD4+ T cells from PBMCs. Subset specified: CD45RA+ positively selected. The TCR originated in a young man in good health. Some clones in this sample may be carry-over from other donors' samples. CDR3 nucleotides: TGTGCCAGCAGATCAGGGGGAAGCTCCTACAATGAGCAGTTCTTC. Residues: CASRSGGSSYNEQFF.